Listed below are T cell receptor beta chains from one sample, sequenced in a study of T cell responses to AZD1222 COVID-19 vaccine. Measured with immunoSEQ multiplex PCR; TCRdb has only the in-frame clones, and not every one. The profile shows 120,000 or so clones, approximately 85% of them singletons. Sequenced here: peripheral blood, sampled on day 0 of AZD1222 vaccination. These TCRs come from an adult in good health. Each CDR3 is given with its conserved first and last residue. Fields, in order: clone size, V gene, J gene, D gene, CDR3 DNA, CDR3 protein. D genes are given only for firm matches. Only part of the rows carry a size: once, few, many, or a class if the clone is expanded.

clone size: NA
V gene: TRBV5-6
J gene: TRBJ1-2
D gene: NA
CDR3 DNA: TGTGCCAGCCGCGGGGGGTTCCGTGGCTACACCTTC
CDR3 protein: CASRGGFRGYTF

clone size: NA
V gene: TRBV13
J gene: TRBJ2-7
D gene: NA
CDR3 DNA: TGTGCCAGCAGTGAAAGGGGGGGACGGAGCTCCTACGAGCAGTACTTC
CDR3 protein: CASSERGGRSSYEQYF

clone size: NA
V gene: TRBV5-6
J gene: TRBJ2-2
D gene: TRBD1
CDR3 DNA: TGTGCCAGCAGCGCAGCCGGGACAGGGCCCACCGGGGAGCTGTTTTTT
CDR3 protein: CASSAAGTGPTGELFF

clone size: NA
V gene: TRBV29-1
J gene: TRBJ2-5
D gene: TRBD2
CDR3 DNA: TGCAGCGTTGAAGCTAGCGGGGGGTTGACCCAGTACTTC
CDR3 protein: CSVEASGGLTQYF

clone size: NA
V gene: TRBV11-3
J gene: TRBJ2-7
D gene: NA
CDR3 DNA: TGTGCCAGCAGCTTAATGAGGAACGAGCAGTACTTC
CDR3 protein: CASSLMRNEQYF

clone size: many
V gene: TRBV7-2
J gene: TRBJ2-7
D gene: NA
CDR3 DNA: TGTGCCAGCAGCTTAGGAACGGACAGAAGGCACTTC
CDR3 protein: CASSLGTDRRHF

clone size: NA
V gene: TRBV7-3
J gene: TRBJ2-7
D gene: NA
CDR3 DNA: TGTGCCAGCAGCTCCCTAGCTCTCCACGAGCAGTACTTC
CDR3 protein: CASSSLALHEQYF

clone size: NA
V gene: TRBV12-3/TRBV12-4
J gene: TRBJ1-2
D gene: NA
CDR3 DNA: TGTGCCAGCAGTCCAACAAGAAGCTATGGCTACACCTTC
CDR3 protein: CASSPTRSYGYTF

clone size: once
V gene: TRBV19
J gene: TRBJ1-1
D gene: NA
CDR3 DNA: TGTGCCAGTAGTACGATCTCAGGGGAAAGTGGGAGAAGCACTGAAGCTTTCTTT
CDR3 protein: CASSTISGESGRSTEAFF

clone size: NA
V gene: TRBV7-8
J gene: TRBJ2-1
D gene: NA
CDR3 DNA: TGTGCCAGCAGCGCCCGTCTGACAAGAGGGGGTCACAATGAGCAGTTCTTC
CDR3 protein: CASSARLTRGGHNEQFF

clone size: NA
V gene: TRBV27
J gene: TRBJ2-2
D gene: NA
CDR3 DNA: TGTGCCAGCAGACAGGGATGGGGAACCGGGGAGCTGTTTTTT
CDR3 protein: CASRQGWGTGELFF